The 24 T cell receptor beta chains below come from one sample, sequenced in a study of shared clonotypes between healthy human individuals. Using immunoSEQ multiplex PCR, the repertoire was profiled, and TCRdb retains in-frame clones only, with some absent. The data contain 2.3 million or so clones, about 92% of them singletons. Input material: naive CD4+ T cells from PBMCs. Subset in this sample: CD45RA+ positively selected. The origin of the receptors is a man aged 18 to 29 in good health. Some clones in this sample may be carry-over from other donors' samples.

This chain links TRBV9 with TRBJ2-5, with 7 bases lining up with TRBD1. CDR3 length: 15 residues. Germline assignment: CDR1 SGDLS and CDR2 YYNGEE. V trimming: 3 bases; J trimming: 5 bases; junction bases outside the gene matches: 10. The chain's CDR3 is CASSGRGQFGETQYF. The CDR3 DNA reads as TGTGCCAGCAGCGGCCGGGGACAGTTTGGCGAGACCCAGTACTTC.

V is TRBV7-2 and J is TRBJ1-5; D possibly corresponds to TRBD1 (5 bases). V was shortened by 1 base and J by 7 bases, with 14 bases between the two germline ends. The CDR3 is made up of 15 amino acids. CDR1 is SGHTA, CDR2 FQGNSA, per germline. DNA for the CDR3: TGTGCCAGCAGCTTAGTGTCAGGGTACAGCCAGCCCCAGCATTTT. Translation gives CASSLVSGYSQPQHF.

The chain couples TRBV11-2 to TRBJ2-6; no firm D call. The CDR3 sequence is 16 residues long. Germline CDR1 reads SGHAT; CDR2 reads FQNNGV. The V end lost 4 bases, the J end lost 1 base, and 11 bases lay between the germline ends. The chain's CDR3 is CASSSPPASGANVLTF. For the CDR3, the DNA is TGTGCCAGCAGCTCCCCTCCTGCGTCTGGGGCCAACGTCCTGACTTTC.

The chain has TRBV6-6 and TRBJ2-7, with 8 bases aligning to TRBD1. J gave up 7 bases and V 6 bases, and 11 bases lay outside the gene matches. The CDR3 consists of 14 residues. CDR1 MNHNY and CDR2 SVGAGI come from the germline V gene (reference sequence). The CDR3 nucleotides read TGTGCCAGCAGCCCCGTCCAGGGGGCGGGGGAGCAGTACTTC. Protein product: CASSPVQGAGEQYF.

The chain is built from TRBV18 and TRBJ2-7, with TRBD2 matching over 11 bases. Per germline, CDR1 KGHSH and CDR2 LQKENI. The trim removed 2 bases at V and 2 bases at J, leaving 2 bases unmatched. This CDR3 is 15 amino acids long. This CDR3 is CASSPETSGAYEQYF. The CDR3 bases are TGTGCCAGCTCACCAGAGACTAGCGGGGCCTACGAGCAGTACTTC.

The chain recombines TRBV5-4 with TRBJ2-5; 11 bases fit TRBD2. Losses at the gene ends were 3 bases for V and 2 bases for J; bases not matched to a gene: 3. Germline V gene sequence: CDR1 SGHNT, CDR2 YYREEE (reference sequence). The CDR3 is 15 amino acids. In nucleotides, the CDR3 is TGTGCCAGCAGCTCCCGACTAGCGGGGCAAGAGACCCAGTACTTC. Its protein product is CASSSRLAGQETQYF.

The J gene is TRBJ2-2, the V gene TRBV7-8, with 7 bases that match TRBD2. Germline V CDR1 and CDR2: SGHVS, FQNEAQ. The CDR3 loop spans 15 amino acids. V dropped 4 bases and J dropped 4; count of bases not matched to a gene: 6. In DNA, the CDR3 is TGTGCCAGCAGCTCTGGGGGGAGGGGCACCGGGGAGCTGTTTTTT. Protein product: CASSSGGRGTGELFF.

This sequence joins TRBV7-8 and TRBJ1-2; the match to TRBD1 covers 7 bases. The CDR3 consists of 13 residues. The V and J ends lost 5 bases and 4 bases, in that order; junction bases with no gene match: 4. Per the germline V gene, CDR1 is SGHVS and CDR2 is FQNEAQ. The CDR3 sequence is CASSQTGFYGYTF. The CDR3 DNA reads as TGTGCCAGCAGCCAGACAGGGTTCTATGGCTACACCTTC.

The chain joins TRBV15 to TRBJ1-1, with 7 bases identical to TRBD1. The CDR3 extends over 15 amino acids. Trimming at V came to 2 bases and at J to 6 bases, leaving 9 bases not matched to a gene. Germline CDR1 and CDR2: LNHNV and YYDKDF (reference sequence). As DNA, the CDR3 is TGTGCCACCAGCAGATCCGACAGGGATGGGCCTGAAGCTTTCTTT. Protein sequence: CATSRSDRDGPEAFF.

V is TRBV28 and J is TRBJ1-5, with D possibly being TRBD1 (5 bases). Germline loops: CDR1 MDHEN, CDR2 SYDVKM. There are 14 residues in the CDR3. Trimming took 5 bases from V and 4 from J, leaving 12 bases between them. The CDR3, as DNA: TGTGCCAGCAGTACCGCAGGGCTGAATCAGCCCCAGCATTTT. Translated: CASSTAGLNQPQHF.

The rearrangement joins TRBV6-5 to TRBJ2-7, with TRBD1 matching 10 bases. Germline CDR1 MNHEY, CDR2 SVGAGI. The CDR3 covers 16 residues. V gave up 2 bases and J gave up 4 bases; unmatched junction bases: 8. The CDR3 is CASSYPTGTGDYEQYF. Written as DNA, the CDR3 is TGTGCCAGCAGTTACCCCACCGGGACAGGGGATTACGAGCAGTACTTC.

The chain employs TRBV7-2 and TRBJ2-1; D gene uncertain. The germline V and J ends were trimmed by 2 bases and 9 bases, with 5 bases remaining between them. CDR1 and CDR2 from the germline V gene are SGHTA and FQGNSA. This CDR3 has 11 amino acids. The CDR3 reads CASSLSPEQFF. CDR3 sequence (DNA): TGTGCCAGCAGCTTATCCCCTGAGCAGTTCTTC. The full variable domain, rest sourced from reference TRBV7-2 and TRBJ2-1, is GAGVSQSPSNKVTEKGKDVELRCDPISGHTALYWYRQSLGQGLEFLIYFQGNSAPDKSGLPSDRFSAERTGGSVSTLTIQRTQQEDSAVYLCASSLSPEQFFGPGTRLTVL.

The chain has TRBV5-6 and TRBJ1-4, with TRBD1 as a possible D gene (5 bases). Germline V gives CDR1 SGHDT, CDR2 YYEEEE. Trimming pared 1 base from V and 0 bases from J, leaving 10 bases between. This CDR3 contains 16 residues. The CDR3 nucleotides are TGTGCCAGCAGCTTGTGGGGGGGTGCAACTAATGAAAAACTGTTTTTT. This encodes CASSLWGGATNEKLFF.

Remarks on this clone: No DNA is shown, since the ends of the CDR3 on it are uncertain; the CDR3 is the one TCRdb lists. The V call is TRBV18, the J call TRBJ2-4; TRBD1, as called in the table, went unchecked against the DNA. The CDR3 adds up to 17 amino acids, both ends counted. Germline CDR1 reads KGHSH; CDR2 reads LQKENI. The CDR3 spells CASSPDVPDTLGNIQYF.

J is TRBJ2-1 and V is TRBV4-3; D may correspond to TRBD1 or TRBD2 (6 bases each). The germline gives CDR1 LGHNA, CDR2 YSLEER. The CDR3 length is 15 residues. The ends were cut back, 2 bases at V and 6 bases at J, with 14 bases in the middle. This chain's CDR3 is CASSQWGAGFNEQFF. The CDR3, as DNA: TGCGCCAGCAGCCAATGGGGGGCCGGATTCAATGAGCAGTTCTTC.

This sequence joins TRBV10-3 and TRBJ2-1; D is possibly TRBD1 or TRBD2 (5 bases each). This CDR3 is 12 amino acids long. The germline V and J ends were trimmed by 3 bases and 7 bases, with 7 bases remaining between them. CDR1 is ENHRY, CDR2 SYGVKD, per germline. The CDR3 region has the DNA TGTGCCATCAGTGATTGGGGGAATGAGCAGTTCTTC. This sequence encodes CAISDWGNEQFF.

The chain combines TRBV2 with TRBJ2-7, with D uncertain. Germline CDR1 is SNHLY and CDR2 is FYNNEI. This CDR3 region has 14 residues. The V gene lost 4 bases and the J gene lost 3 bases, with 13 bases spanning the gap. This chain's CDR3 is CASSGPHSYYEQYF. CDR3 nucleotide sequence: TGTGCCAGCAGTGGGCCTCATTCATACTACGAGCAGTACTTC.

The chain carries TRBV5-4 and TRBJ2-7; D remains ambiguous. From germline, CDR1 is SGHNT and CDR2 YYREEE (reference sequence). The CDR3 runs 15 residues. V was pared by 3 bases and J by 1 base, with 14 bases between. The CDR3 nucleotides read TGTGCCAGCAGCTCCTCGCGAGGAGATTCCTACGAGCAGTACTTC. It specifies CASSSSRGDSYEQYF.

The chain combines TRBV28 with TRBJ2-3; the match to TRBD2 covers 9 bases. Germline CDR1 is MDHEN and CDR2 is SYDVKM. Germline trimming cut 3 bases from V and 0 bases from J; bases unmatched to any gene: 7. There are 17 residues in the CDR3. CDR3 sequence (DNA): TGTGCCAGCAGTTTTACTAGCGGGTCCTCTAGCACAGATACGCAGTATTTT. It translates to CASSFTSGSSSTDTQYF. The variable domain in full, with the rest retrieved from reference TRBV28 and TRBJ2-3, is DVKVTQSSRYLVKRTGEKVFLECVQDMDHENMFWYRQDPGLGLRLIYFSYDVKMKEKGDIPEGYSVSREKKERFSLILESASTNQTSMYLCASSFTSGSSSTDTQYFGPGTRLTVL.

The gene calls are TRBV4-1 and TRBJ2-7; D is perhaps TRBD1 (6 bases). CDR1 and CDR2 from the germline V gene are MGHRA and YSYEKL. The CDR3 runs to 16 residues. V lost 1 base to trimming and J lost 2 bases, with 15 bases between them. CDR3 sequence reads: CASSQGSQGKAYEQYF. The DNA for the CDR3 is TGCGCCAGCAGCCAAGGTAGTCAGGGGAAGGCCTACGAGCAGTACTTC.

The J gene is TRBJ1-2, the V gene TRBV29-1; the match to TRBD1 covers 7 bases. From germline, CDR1 is SQVTM and CDR2 ANQGSEA. V was pared by 6 bases and J by 2 bases, with 6 bases of the junction left unmatched. The CDR3 sequence is 13 residues long. CDR3 bases: TGCAGCGTCTACGACAGGGCGAACTATGGCTACACCTTC. This encodes CSVYDRANYGYTF.

This clone was seen once. V usage is TRBV19 and J usage is TRBJ2-3, with a tentative D call TRBD2 (6 bases). Deletions cut 3 bases from V and 6 bases from J, with 13 bases between. The CDR3 is made up of 14 amino acids. In germline, CDR1 is LNHDA, CDR2 SQIVND (reference sequence). CDR3 region: CASSMVGGPDTQYF. CDR3 coding DNA: TGTGCCAGTAGTATGGTTGGAGGGCCTGATACGCAGTATTTT.

The chain carries TRBV9 and TRBJ2-3, with D possibly matching TRBD1 (9 bases). V was pared by 4 bases and J by 1 base, with 19 bases between. The CDR3 has 17 residues. Germline CDR1 reads SGDLS; CDR2 reads YYNGEE. The CDR3 bases are TGTGCCAGCAGCCCGGGGGGGGGACAGGGCGGCACAGATACGCAGTATTTT. This encodes CASSPGGGQGGTDTQYF.

This chain's CDR3 is CASSIRQGLETQYF. The CDR3 DNA is TGTGCCAGTAGTATCCGACAGGGGTTGGAGACCCAGTACTTC. This chain uses TRBV19 with TRBJ2-5, with 8 bases lining up with TRBD1. The germline V gene encodes CDR1 LNHDA and CDR2 SQIVND (reference sequence). After removal of 3 bases from V and 5 bases from J, the junction contained 5 bases not matched to a gene. This CDR3 spans 14 amino acids.